The sequence of this T cell receptor (beta chain) was determined in a study of cytomegalovirus exposure and HLA in healthy donors. The CDR3 consists of 14 residues. Germline loops: CDR1 SGDLS, CDR2 YYNGEE. V dropped 0 bases and J dropped 4; count of bases not matched to a gene: 3. Assay: immunoSEQ multiplex PCR; the TCRdb copy retains only in-frame clones and omits some. This table holds some 170,000 clones, roughly 86% found once. This clone has a single count. Other DNA sequences in the sample encode the same CDR3. This receptor was taken from a young man in good health and CMV-seropositive. The V call is TRBV9, the J call TRBJ2-7, with 8 bases identical to TRBD1. The specimen was PBMCs. CDR3 nucleotides: TGTGCCAGCAGCGTAGGGACAGGGCGGTACGAGCAGTACTTC. This encodes CASSVGTGRYEQYF.